In this sample, the clone carrying this T cell receptor beta chain turned up many times. Its antigen is still unknown. Sequencing ends 3 residues short of the CDR3 end; the germline J gene provides the rest. This specimen belongs to a study of T cell clonality in common variable immunodeficiency. Study findings and constraints: Reportedly, TCR beta sequences from common variable immunodeficiency showed fewer deletions and N-nucleotide insertions. TCRbeta clonality was increased in CVID versus healthy controls.

The assay was immunoSEQ multiplex PCR, and TCRdb's table has in-frame clones only and misses some. The sample includes about 28,000 clones, none of them occurring once. The CDR3 covers 14 residues. The ends lost 2 bases at V and 9 bases at J; junction bases unmatched: 7. Germline CDR1 MNHEY, CDR2 SVGEGT. The TCR sequence derives from a human donor with common variable immunodeficiency. Sequencing was done on a sample of peripheral blood mononuclear cells. The chain couples TRBV6-2 or TRBV6-3 to TRBJ2-1, with 7 bases identical to TRBD1. CDR3 loop: CASSYRGRGSEQFF. The CDR3 DNA, read in part, is TGTGCCAGCAGTTACCGGGGCAGGGGGAGTGAG.